The clone carrying this T cell receptor beta chain was seen many times. The antigen remains undetermined. Construction of the TCR beta libraries employed iRepertoire HTBI primers in conjunction with Arm-PCR of CDR3 regions. TCRdb re-derived calls from the multiplex PCR reads in MiXCR, one entry per CDR3 protein. The table lists under 450,000 distinct CDR3 sequences, 20% to 25% of them singletons. Trimming removed 1 base from V and 4 bases from J, with 7 bases in between. Looked up from germline, CDR1 is SGHTA and CDR2 is FQGNSA. This CDR3 region has 13 residues. Time point reported: persistent/refractory GD, antithyroid drugs over 5 years with positive TRAb. The TCR library was prepared using RNA isolated from PBMCs. This record belongs to a study of regulatory T cells in long-lasting Graves disease. Regarding the study as a whole: Those with persistent Graves' had less TCR diversity than newly diagnosed patients.

The sample was peripheral blood mononuclear cells (PBMCs), taken when the disease was refractory, from a patient treated with antithyroid drugs. The sequence came from a female donor with Graves disease. The chain uses TRBV7-2 and TRBJ2-5; no clear D. The CDR3 sequence is CASSLGVGETQYF. In DNA, the CDR3 is TGTGCCAGCAGCTTAGGGGTGGGAGAGACCCAGTACTTC. The whole variable domain, remainder taken from reference TRBV7-2 and TRBJ2-5, is GAGVSQSPSNKVTEKGKDVELRCDPISGHTALYWYRQSLGQGLEFLIYFQGNSAPDKSGLPSDRFSAERTGGSVSTLTIQRTQQEDSAVYLCASSLGVGETQYFGPGTRLLVL.